These 18 T cell receptor beta chains were all obtained from the same sample, sequenced in a study of T cell clones after liver transplantation. Clones were read by immunoSEQ multiplex PCR, and TCRdb kept only the in-frame ones, dropping some. The repertoire holds 65,000 to 80,000 clones, approximately 87% seen once, with approximately 2.8% in the top ten. The material was CD4+ T cells from blood, obtained at the 22-month timepoint. Source of these receptors: a human patient who received a liver transplant. Some T cells may be supplied by the graft donor.

This clone was found once. This rearrangement joins TRBV19 to TRBJ2-3; TRBD2 aligns across 8 bases. V was pared by 5 bases and J by 2 bases, with 12 bases of the junction left unmatched. The CDR3 runs 17 residues. The V gene's germline CDR1 is LNHDA and CDR2 SQIVND (reference sequence). For the CDR3, the DNA is TGTGCCAGTAGTGGGCAGTTAGCGGGAAAACCCACAGATACGCAGTATTTT. Protein: CASSGQLAGKPTDTQYF.

The chain joins TRBV6-6 to TRBJ2-5; TRBD2 matches 8 bases. The ends lost 2 bases at V and 3 bases at J; junction bases unmatched: 5. Germline loops: CDR1 MNHNY, CDR2 SVGAGI (reference sequence). The CDR3 has 15 residues. This CDR3 reads CASSYTGLEKETQYF. The CDR3 DNA sequence: TGTGCCAGCAGTTACACGGGACTAGAAAAAGAGACCCAGTACTTC.

The chain joins TRBV5-4 to TRBJ2-7; weak D call: TRBD1 (5 bases). Trimming took 3 bases from V and 1 from J, leaving 11 bases between them. The V gene's germline CDR1 is SGHNT and CDR2 YYREEE (reference sequence). The CDR3 extends over 14 amino acids. Written as DNA, the CDR3 is TGTGCCAGCAGCTGGAGCCAGGGATCCTACGAGCAGTACTTC. As protein: CASSWSQGSYEQYF.

The V gene is TRBV27, the J gene TRBJ2-1, with D tentatively TRBD1 (6 bases). V lost 3 bases, J lost 2 bases, and 11 bases lay in between. The CDR3 runs to 15 residues. From germline, CDR1 is MNHEY and CDR2 SMNVEV (reference sequence). The CDR3, as DNA: TGTGCCAGCAGTTTTTCTGAGGGGGCCTACAATGAGCAGTTCTTC. Translation gives CASSFSEGAYNEQFF.

This clone showed up just a few times. CDR3 sequence: CASSPYSYEQYF. CDR3 nucleotide sequence: TGTGCCAGCAGCCCCTACTCCTACGAGCAGTACTTC. This rearrangement joins TRBV7-2 to TRBJ2-7; no reliable D call. The CDR3 covers 12 residues. Trimming took 5 bases from V and 0 from J, leaving 5 bases between them. From germline, CDR1 is SGHTA and CDR2 FQGNSA.

The CDR3 is CASSPPAQRGRSDTQYF. The DNA of the CDR3 is TGTGCCAGCTCACCACCCGCCCAGCGGGGGAGGTCAGATACGCAGTATTTT. The V gene is TRBV18, the J gene TRBJ2-3, with TRBD2 matching over 8 bases. The CDR3 extends over 17 amino acids. J lost 4 bases, V lost 0 bases, and 9 bases had no gene match. Germline V CDR1 and CDR2: KGHSH, LQKENI.

This clone was seen just once. The CDR3 sequence is CASKDGTGGGLGTEAFF. In DNA form, the CDR3 reads TGTGCCAGTAAGGACGGGACAGGGGGCGGGTTGGGAACTGAAGCTTTCTTT. The rearrangement links TRBV19 to TRBJ1-1; 12 bases match TRBD1. The CDR3 has 17 amino acids. The germline gives CDR1 LNHDA, CDR2 SQIVND (reference sequence). The trim removed 7 bases at V and 5 bases at J, leaving 14 bases unmatched.

This chain joins TRBV5-1 and TRBJ2-3; the D is unclear. The V gene lost 4 bases and the J gene lost 4 bases, with 10 bases spanning the gap. CDR3 length: 13 residues. Germline values: CDR1 SGHRS, CDR2 YFSETQ. In DNA, the CDR3 is TGCGCCAGCAGCCTCCTTACCCCAGATACGCAGTATTTT. Translated: CASSLLTPDTQYF.

V gene TRBV7-6 combines with J gene TRBJ2-1, with a tentative D call TRBD2 (6 bases). The germline gives CDR1 SGHVS, CDR2 FNYEAQ. The V gene lost 0 bases and the J gene lost 3 bases, with 12 bases spanning the gap. CDR3 length equals 16 residues. In DNA, the CDR3 is TGTGCCAGCAGCTTAGCGGCCCTCGGGGGCTACAATGAGCAGTTCTTC. This translates into CASSLAALGGYNEQFF.

The rearrangement joins TRBV30 to TRBJ2-2; 10 nucleotides line up with TRBD1. The germline CDR1 and CDR2 sequences are GTSNPN and SVGIG (reference sequence). V shed 0 bases, J shed 5 bases, and the junction held 6 bases outside the gene matches. The CDR3 has 16 amino acids. CDR3 sequence: CAWSVSLGQGTGELFF. CDR3 in DNA: TGTGCCTGGAGTGTATCGTTGGGACAGGGGACCGGGGAGCTGTTTTTT.

The rearrangement joins TRBV5-4 to TRBJ1-2; no definite D call. The CDR3 is 14 residues long. The V and J ends lost 0 bases and 1 base respectively, with 7 bases between them. Per germline, CDR1 SGHNT and CDR2 YYREEE (reference sequence). CDR3 amino acids: CASSLGGYNYGYTF. In nucleotides, the CDR3 is TGTGCCAGCAGCTTGGGGGGATATAACTATGGCTACACCTTC.

The V call is TRBV20-1, the J call TRBJ2-7; D remains unclear. Germline V CDR1 and CDR2: DFQATT, SNEGSKA (reference sequence). CDR3 length: 11 amino acids. V was pared by 3 bases and J by 7 bases, with 10 bases between. CDR3 region: CSARAFPEQYF. The CDR3 DNA reads TGCAGTGCTAGGGCGTTTCCGGAGCAGTACTTC.

This clone was seen just once. The V call is TRBV28, the J call TRBJ2-7; D unresolved. Germline CDR1 MDHEN, CDR2 SYDVKM. Trimming stripped 3 bases from V and 7 bases from J, with 16 bases between. This CDR3 region has 14 residues. Written as DNA, the CDR3 is TGTGCCAGCAGTTTTCGGAGCCCACCCCCAGAGCAGTACTTC. Protein: CASSFRSPPPEQYF. The complete variable domain, with remaining parts taken from reference TRBV28 and TRBJ2-7, reads DVKVTQSSRYLVKRTGEKVFLECVQDMDHENMFWYRQDPGLGLRLIYFSYDVKMKEKGDIPEGYSVSREKKERFSLILESASTNQTSMYLCASSFRSPPPEQYFGPGTRLTVT.

The chain uses TRBV5-4 and TRBJ2-2; the D gene is possibly TRBD2 (6 bases). Trimming cost V 1 base and J 7 bases, with 14 bases left between them. This CDR3 has 15 residues. The germline gives CDR1 SGHNT, CDR2 YYREEE (reference sequence). This CDR3 is CASSLTGVKGGELFF. CDR3 sequence (DNA): TGTGCCAGCAGCTTGACGGGAGTCAAAGGCGGGGAGCTGTTTTTT. The full variable domain, completed using reference TRBV5-4 and TRBJ2-2, is ETGVTQSPTHLIKTRGQQVTLRCSSQSGHNTVSWYQQALGQGPQFIFQYYREEENGRGNFPPRFSGLQFPNYSSELNVNALELDDSALYLCASSLTGVKGGELFFGEGSRLTVL.

This clone was detected a few times. The genes are TRBV4-1 and TRBJ2-3; 10 bases are a match to TRBD1. With V trimmed by 5 bases and J by 1 base, 18 bases remained unmatched. The CDR3 contains 20 residues. CDR1 is MGHRA and CDR2 is YSYEKL in the germline V gene. The CDR3 DNA is TGCGCCAGCAGCTGGACAGAGGGGACAGGGGATATTGAGGGCACAGATACGCAGTATTTT. Residues: CASSWTEGTGDIEGTDTQYF.

V gene TRBV27 combines with J gene TRBJ2-1, with TRBD2 matching over 7 bases. CDR1 is MNHEY, CDR2 SMNVEV, per germline (reference sequence). J lost 5 bases, V lost 2 bases, and 12 bases had no gene match. The CDR3 totals 17 residues. The CDR3 loop reads CASSLRTAPTSNNEQFF. In DNA form, the CDR3 reads TGTGCCAGCAGTTTAAGAACAGCGCCGACTAGCAACAATGAGCAGTTCTTC.

V usage is TRBV6-6 and J usage is TRBJ1-4, with TRBD1 identical over 11 bases. V was pared by 2 bases and J by 5 bases, with 1 base of the junction left unmatched. The germline V gene has CDR1 MNHNY and CDR2 SVGAGI (reference sequence). This CDR3 contains 15 residues. CDR3 residues: CASSYGTGGNEKLFF. CDR3 sequence (DNA): TGTGCCAGCAGTTACGGGACAGGGGGAAATGAAAAACTGTTTTTT.

CDR3 amino acids: CASSWAGTGAGELFF. For the CDR3, the DNA is TGTGCCAGCAGCTGGGCCGGGACAGGGGCCGGGGAGCTGTTTTTT. This chain links TRBV11-3 with TRBJ2-2, with TRBD1 matching 10 bases. V dropped 4 bases and J dropped 6; count of bases not matched to a gene: 5. Germline values: CDR1 SGHNT, CDR2 YENEEA. This CDR3 has 15 residues.